The 29 T cell receptor beta chains given below trace back to one sample, sequenced in a study. The sorted Tregs were CD4+CD25+CD127-/low cells. TCRdb re-derived calls from the 5' RACE reads in MiXCR, one entry per CDR3 protein. The repertoire holds about 32,000 distinct CDR3 sequences, with 25% to 30% as singletons. Sequenced sample: tumor-infiltrating Tregs sorted from the breast tumor. Receptors were obtained from a female donor with breast cancer.

This clonotype is medium-sized by share. The CDR3 DNA follows: TGTGCCAGCAGCGCCCAGGCTTATCTCAATGAGCAGTTCTTC. This sequence encodes CASSAQAYLNEQFF. This rearrangement joins TRBV5-5 to TRBJ2-1; D ambiguous. This CDR3 contains 14 residues. Per the germline V gene, CDR1 is SGHKS and CDR2 is YYEKEE (reference sequence). Trimming stripped 4 bases from V and 6 bases from J, with 14 bases between.

This clonotype appeared many times. CDR3 nucleotides: TGTGCCAGCAGCCCACGAGCGGGGCGAACCTCCTACAATGAGCAGTTCTTC. It codes for CASSPRAGRTSYNEQFF. The rearrangement joins TRBV6-5 to TRBJ2-1, with TRBD2 matching 7 bases. The germline CDR1 and CDR2 sequences are MNHEY and SVGAGI. The CDR3 has 17 amino acids. V shed 6 bases, J shed 0 bases, and the junction held 11 bases outside the gene matches.

Worth noting for this clonotype: This may arise from a read error, as a much more abundant clone is one base away. It is likely a read error, because the conserved phenylalanine at the end of the CDR3 is missing. The J gene is TRBJ2-5, the V gene TRBV30; 9 bases are a match to TRBD1. Germline loops: CDR1 GTSNPN, CDR2 SVGIG (reference sequence). The CDR3 runs 14 residues. Germline trimming cut 3 bases from V and 5 bases from J; bases unmatched to any gene: 7. The CDR3: CAWSITGGWETQYL. CDR3 DNA sequence: TGTGCCTGGAGCATTACAGGGGGCTGGGAGACCCAGTACCTC.

Comment on this clonotype: It may be a read error: a sequence one base away is much more abundant. The DNA for the CDR3 is TGTGCCAGCAGTTTAACGGGCCCCTCCGCCGAGCGGTACTTC. Translated: CASSLTGPSAERYF. The chain is built from TRBV12-3 or TRBV12-4 and TRBJ2-7; D is unresolved. The CDR3 extends over 14 amino acids.

J is TRBJ2-7 and V is TRBV6-1; 9 bases match TRBD1. The CDR3 is 17 residues long. Germline V gene data show CDR1 as MNHNS and CDR2 as SASEGT. J lost 0 bases, V lost 6 bases, and 12 bases had no gene match. The CDR3 is CASRWGPTGGASYEQYF. The CDR3 coding sequence is TGTGCCAGCAGATGGGGACCAACAGGGGGCGCCTCCTACGAGCAGTACTTC.

This clonotype turned up a few times. This may stem from a read error, because a much larger clone lies one nucleotide away. V gene TRBV15 combines with J gene TRBJ1-5; 8 bases are shared with TRBD1. J was trimmed by 0 bases and V by 7 bases; bases with no gene match: 11. Germline CDR1 and CDR2: LNHNV and YYDKDF (reference sequence). The CDR3 loop spans 17 amino acids. The CDR3 region has the DNA TGTGCCACCAACGGAAATTACAGGGGGATTAGCAATCAGCCCCAGCATTTT. Residues: CATNGNYRGISNQPQHF.

At least ten counts were recorded for this clonotype. The J gene is TRBJ2-5, the V gene TRBV7-8; D possibly corresponds to TRBD1 (8 bases). The CDR3 sequence is 16 residues long. The germline V gene has CDR1 SGHVS and CDR2 FQNEAQ. V shed 4 bases and J shed 4 bases, with 19 bases lying between them. The CDR3 reads CASSSDRGGERETQYF. In nucleotides, the CDR3 is TGTGCCAGCAGCTCTGACAGGGGAGGGGAACGAGAGACCCAGTACTTC.

Comment on this clonotype: This clone may be a read error of a much larger clone one base away. No conserved phenylalanine or tryptophan ends this CDR3, so it is likely a read error. The chain couples TRBV7-2 to TRBJ2-1; TRBD2 might be the D (5 bases). The CDR3 runs 13 residues. V dropped 2 bases and J dropped 7 bases, with 9 bases sitting between them. Looked up from germline, CDR1 is SGHTA and CDR2 is FQGNSA. In nucleotides, the CDR3 is TGTGCCAGCAGCTTAACTAGATTAAATGAGCAGTTCTCC. Amino acid sequence: CASSLTRLNEQFS.

This chain links TRBV20-1 with TRBJ2-1, with 8 bases that match TRBD2. From germline, CDR1 is DFQATT and CDR2 SNEGSKA (reference sequence). CDR3 length: 12 amino acids. The junction had 3 bases not matched to a gene; V was cut back by 4 bases and J by 7 bases. CDR3 loop: CSATGLENEQFF. The CDR3 bases are TGCAGTGCTACGGGACTAGAGAATGAGCAGTTCTTC.

By share, this clonotype counts as medium-sized. The rearrangement uses TRBV6-5 and TRBJ2-1; D is uncertain. Germline V gives CDR1 MNHEY, CDR2 SVGAGI. The CDR3 covers 11 residues. The V end lost 5 bases, the J end lost 13 bases, and 12 bases lay between the germline ends. The CDR3 DNA sequence: TGTGCCAGCAGTGCCGGCGCTAAACAGTTCTTC. Translating gives CASSAGAKQFF.

J is TRBJ2-7 and V is TRBV25-1; no clear D. CDR1 is MGHDK, CDR2 SYGVNS, per germline. The CDR3 loop spans 13 amino acids. V shed 4 bases and J shed 0 bases, with 7 bases lying between them. In nucleotides, the CDR3 is TGTGCCAGCAGTGCCAGAAACTCCTACGAGCAGTACTTC. This translates into CASSARNSYEQYF.

This clonotype was recorded at least ten times. This chain uses TRBV9 with TRBJ2-1, with a possible D match to TRBD2 (7 bases). Per germline, CDR1 SGDLS and CDR2 YYNGEE. The CDR3 is 16 residues long. Deletions cut 0 bases from V and 8 bases from J, with 18 bases between. This chain's CDR3 is CASSVVPVGGGDEQFF. The CDR3, as DNA: TGTGCCAGCAGCGTAGTCCCTGTAGGGGGGGGGGATGAGCAGTTCTTC.

This clonotype was counted only a few times. V is TRBV30 and J is TRBJ1-1; D is possibly TRBD1 (5 bases). V lost 4 bases to trimming and J lost 5 bases, with 14 bases between them. Germline V gene lookup returns CDR1 GTSNPN and CDR2 SVGIG (reference sequence). CDR3 length equals 13 residues. CDR3 residues: CAWTQGMDTEAFF. The CDR3 DNA reads as TGTGCCTGGACGCAGGGTATGGATACTGAAGCTTTCTTT.

By its share, this clonotype is medium-sized. The chain couples TRBV5-1 to TRBJ2-1; D may be TRBD2 (5 bases). Looked up from germline, CDR1 is SGHRS and CDR2 is YFSETQ. Trimming stripped 0 bases from V and 0 bases from J, with 10 bases between. The CDR3 runs to 16 residues. This CDR3 reads CASSLAAASSYNEQFF. The CDR3, as DNA: TGCGCCAGCAGCTTGGCAGCGGCAAGCTCCTACAATGAGCAGTTCTTC.

For this clonotype: With a much larger clone just one base away, this may be a read error. The chain couples TRBV12-3 or TRBV12-4 to TRBJ2-2; D is undetermined. This CDR3 is 15 amino acids long. The ends were cut back, 4 bases at V and 1 base at J, with 10 bases in the middle. CDR3 nucleotide sequence: TGTGCCAGCAGTTCCCTAACGTTGAACACCGGGGAGCTGTTTTTT. Translation gives CASSSLTLNTGELFF.

In regard to this clonotype: A much larger clone lies a single base off, so this may be a read error. The V call is TRBV6-5, the J call TRBJ1-2; D gene uncertain. The V end lost 8 bases, the J end lost 8 bases, and 12 bases lay between the germline ends. Germline V gene lookup returns CDR1 MNHEY and CDR2 SVGAGI. This CDR3 spans 11 amino acids. The CDR3 sequence: CASGWVNGYTF. For the CDR3, the DNA is TGTGCCAGCGGCTGGGTTAACGGCTACACCTTC.

This clonotype has ten or more counts. The chain carries TRBV24-1 and TRBJ2-3, with 9 bases that match TRBD2. This CDR3 is built from 16 residues. CDR1 and CDR2 (germline): KGHDR, SFDVKD. The trim removed 4 bases at V and 6 bases at J, leaving 10 bases unmatched. CDR3 loop: CATSEPLAGGRDTQYF. CDR3 sequence (DNA): TGTGCCACCAGTGAGCCGCTCGCGGGAGGGCGCGATACGCAGTATTTT.

This clonotype was seen at least ten times. The chain carries TRBV7-2 and TRBJ2-1; a weak D match, TRBD2 (5 bases). The germline gives CDR1 SGHTA, CDR2 FQGNSA. The V gene lost 3 bases and the J gene lost 8 bases, with 11 bases spanning the gap. This CDR3 is built from 13 residues. This chain's CDR3 is CASSFIGVDEQFF. The CDR3 nucleotides are TGTGCCAGCAGCTTCATCGGGGTTGATGAGCAGTTCTTC.

Note on this clonotype: Its ends do not fully match the called genes, so a read error is possible. The chain recombines TRBV7-9 with TRBJ1-1, with D possibly being TRBD1 (5 bases). Germline CDR1 and CDR2: SEHNR and FQNEAQ (reference sequence). This CDR3 has 14 residues. The CDR3 region is CASSPRGGETEALF. The CDR3 bases are TGTGCCAGCAGCCCCCGCGGGGGTGAGACTGAAGCTCTCTTT.

This clonotype turned up a few times. A much larger clonotype is one base distant, so this may be a read error. This chain uses TRBV7-9 with TRBJ1-1; tentative D call: TRBD1 (5 bases). The ends were cut back, 5 bases at V and 3 bases at J, with 13 bases in the middle. The CDR3 loop spans 14 amino acids. CDR1 SEHNR and CDR2 FQNEAQ come from the germline V gene (reference sequence). The CDR3: CASSIRDEDTEAFF. CDR3 in DNA: TGTGCCAGCAGCATCAGGGACGAGGACACTGAAGCTTTCTTT.

This clonotype was seen many times. V and J are TRBV7-9 and TRBJ2-7, with 8 bases lining up with TRBD1. V lost 5 bases to trimming and J lost 5 bases; unmatched junction nucleotides: 14. Germline V gene lookup returns CDR1 SEHNR and CDR2 FQNEAQ (reference sequence). The CDR3 length is 16 residues. The CDR3 spells CASSPMFRGQVHEQYF. The DNA of the CDR3 is TGTGCCAGCAGCCCAATGTTCCGGGGACAGGTCCACGAGCAGTACTTC.

This clonotype was recorded a few times. The gene calls are TRBV6-6 and TRBJ1-1; TRBD1 might be the D (6 bases). The CDR3 covers 15 residues. Trimming cost V 5 bases and J 0 bases, with 13 bases left between them. The germline V gene encodes CDR1 MNHNY and CDR2 SVGAGI (reference sequence). CDR3 in amino acids: CASSSIQGMNTEAFF. The CDR3 DNA follows: TGTGCCAGCAGTAGCATACAGGGTATGAACACTGAAGCTTTCTTT.

This clonotype was recorded at least ten times. V is TRBV24-1 and J is TRBJ2-7, with TRBD1 matching over 7 bases. CDR3 length equals 15 residues. V lost 4 bases to trimming and J lost 5 bases; unmatched junction nucleotides: 10. Germline V gene data show CDR1 as KGHDR and CDR2 as SFDVKD. As DNA, the CDR3 is TGTGCCACCAGTGACGGGACAGAACGCCGCCACGAGCAGTACTTC. This encodes CATSDGTERRHEQYF.

The genes are TRBV5-1 and TRBJ2-1, with D possibly TRBD2 on 5 matching bases. V gave up 5 bases and J gave up 8 bases, with 35 bases separating them. Germline-derived CDR1 and CDR2 are SGHRS and YFSETQ. The CDR3 is 20 amino acids. CDR3 in DNA: TGCGCCAGCAGAATCGCGTTTATAGTGGAGGAATATATCCAACAGCATGAGCAGTTCTTC. Translated, it gives CASRIAFIVEEYIQQHEQFF.

This clonotype appeared many times. The chain uses TRBV7-9 and TRBJ2-1; 11 nucleotides align to TRBD2. The CDR3 sequence is 19 residues long. V gave up 5 bases and J gave up 1 base; unmatched junction bases: 13. CDR1 and CDR2 (germline): SEHNR, FQNEAQ (reference sequence). This CDR3 reads CASSLGLAGSLRSYNEQFF. CDR3 nucleotides: TGTGCCAGCAGCCTTGGACTAGCGGGTTCGTTGAGGTCCTACAATGAGCAGTTCTTC.

This clonotype was counted many times. The J gene is TRBJ2-1, the V gene TRBV20-1; 10 bases align to TRBD2. CDR1 is DFQATT, CDR2 SNEGSKA, per germline (reference sequence). CDR3 length equals 15 residues. The ends lost 0 bases at V and 7 bases at J; junction bases unmatched: 6. CDR3 DNA sequence: TGCAGTGCTAGAGACCATAGCGGGAGGAAGAATGAGCAGTTCTTC. It encodes CSARDHSGRKNEQFF.

As regards this clonotype: A much larger clone sits a single nucleotide away, making a read error possible. CDR3 sequence: CASNAQGSGNTIYF. The CDR3 nucleotides read TGTGCCAGCAATGCCCAGGGCTCTGGAAACACCATATATTTT. The chain combines TRBV6-1 with TRBJ1-3; D possibly corresponds to TRBD1 (5 bases). The V and J ends lost 7 bases and 0 bases respectively, with 10 bases between them. Germline CDR1 reads MNHNS; CDR2 reads SASEGT. CDR3 length equals 14 residues.

For this clonotype: This may be a read error: a much more frequent sequence differs by one nucleotide. The chain employs TRBV3-1 and TRBJ2-3; no clear D gene. The length of the CDR3 is 13 residues. Germline loops: CDR1 LGHDT, CDR2 YNNKEL (reference sequence). The CDR3 DNA reads as TGTGCCAGCGGCCAACTATACACAGATACGCAGTATTTT. Translating gives CASGQLYTDTQYF.

This clonotype appeared many times. The chain links TRBV20-1 to TRBJ1-1; tentative D call: TRBD1 (6 bases). V lost 6 bases and J lost 3, with 14 bases in between. The CDR3 runs to 13 residues. Germline V CDR1 and CDR2: DFQATT, SNEGSKA (reference sequence). CDR3 in DNA: TGCAGTGCCAAGCCTACAGGGTACACTGAAGCTTTCTTT. It specifies CSAKPTGYTEAFF.